This TCR beta chain was found in a study of cytomegalovirus exposure and HLA in healthy donors. The PCR made use of 60 Vbeta and 13 Jbeta primers. Libraries were prepared by immunoSEQ multiplex PCR; TCRdb keeps only in-frame clonotypes and omits some of them. This table has tens of thousands of clones, 55% to 70% appearing once. The receptor was derived from a middle-aged woman in good health and CMV-seropositive. Specimen: PBMCs.

The DNA for the CDR3 is TGTGCCAGCAGCCAAGAATCGACTGCTGGGGCCAACGTCCTGACTTTC. Protein product: CASSQESTAGANVLTF. The chain couples TRBV4-2 to TRBJ2-6; D gene uncertain. V was pared by 0 bases and J by 2 bases, with 8 bases between. Germline values: CDR1 LGHNA, CDR2 YNFKEQ. The CDR3 length is 16 residues.